Listed below are T cell receptor beta chains from one sample, sequenced in a study of T cell repertoires in cytomegalovirus infection. TCRdb fed the reads into MiXCR, producing one record per CDR3 protein. The data show about 490,000 distinct CDR3 sequences, approximately 10% seen once. The sample was PBMCs. Every receptor here comes from a human donor in good health (CMV status not recorded). Some clones in this sample may be carry-over from other donors' samples. CDR3s include the opening cysteine and the closing phenylalanine or tryptophan. The order of the fields is J gene, clone size, D gene, V gene, CDR3 DNA, CDR3 protein. A D gene is named only where the DNA matches it firmly. The listing skips clone size in some rows; elsewhere it reads once, few, many or a size class.

TRBJ1-4 | . | . | TRBV3-1 | TGTGCCAGCAGCCAGGGGCGCACTAATGAAAAACTGTTTTTT | CASSQGRTNEKLFF
TRBJ2-3 | few | . | TRBV5-8 | TGTGCCAGCACCTTATCAGGGGCCAGACTAGGAACAGATACGCAGTATTTT | CASTLSGARLGTDTQYF
TRBJ1-2 | many | . | TRBV7-6 | TGTGCCAGCAGCTTGACAACGGCGCGGGGGCGAGGCTACACCTTC | CASSLTTARGRGYTF
TRBJ2-2 | many | . | TRBV28 | TGTGCCAGCCGTTGGCAGACGAACACCGGGGAGCTGTTTTTT | CASRWQTNTGELFF
TRBJ1-4 | few | TRBD1 | TRBV7-9 | TGTGCCAGCAGCTCACGAGGGGGCGTAGAGGAAAAACTGTTTTTT | CASSSRGGVEEKLFF
TRBJ1-2 | many | . | TRBV7-3 | TGTGCCAGCAGCCCGGGACAAAACGCTAACTATGGCTACACCTTC | CASSPGQNANYGYTF
TRBJ1-2 | many | . | TRBV7-9 | TGTGCCAGCAGCCCCCCCAGAATTAATGCGGGGCGGCCCTATGGCTACACCTTC | CASSPPRINAGRPYGYTF
TRBJ1-1 | many | . | TRBV11-2 | TGTGCCAGCAGCTTAATTAGGGAGAACACTGAAGCTTTCTTT | CASSLIRENTEAFF
TRBJ1-5 | many | . | TRBV7-2 | TGTGCCAGCAGCTTAGCCTGGCAGCCCCAGCATTTT | CASSLAWQPQHF
TRBJ2-1 | many | TRBD1 | TRBV12-3/TRBV12-4 | TGTGCCAGCAGTCGACAGGGGGCTCTAGGCAATGAGCAGTTCTTC | CASSRQGALGNEQFF
TRBJ1-1 | . | . | TRBV5-1 | TGCGCCAGCAGCTTGGCACAGGGAGACGCTGAAGCTTTCTTT | CASSLAQGDAEAFF
TRBJ2-5 | many | TRBD1 | TRBV7-2 | TGTGCCAGCAGCCGTGGACAGGTGGAGACCCAGTACTTC | CASSRGQVETQYF
TRBJ1-1 | many | . | TRBV7-9 | TGTGCCAGCAGCTTAGAAGTGGGGGGTCCTGAAGCTTTCTTT | CASSLEVGGPEAFF
TRBJ1-5 | many | . | TRBV7-2 | TGTGCCAGCAGCCCAACCCAAACAGGGAGGAACAATCAGCCCCAGCATTTT | CASSPTQTGRNNQPQHF
TRBJ2-6 | many | . | TRBV19 | TGTGCCAGTGATCCGGGTTCCTTCTCTGGGGCCAACGTCCTGACTTTC | CASDPGSFSGANVLTF
TRBJ1-4 | few | . | TRBV2 | TGTGCCAGCAGTGAAGAGGCTGAAAAACTGTTTTTT | CASSEEAEKLFF
TRBJ2-1 | . | . | TRBV10-2 | TGCGCCAGCAGTGAGTCAAACGGGGGGCTGTACAATGAGCAGTTCTTC | CASSESNGGLYNEQFF
TRBJ2-5 | many | TRBD1 | TRBV19 | TGTGCCAGTAGTACCCCGACAGGGCTTCGAGAGACCCAGTACTTC | CASSTPTGLRETQYF
TRBJ2-3 | . | . | TRBV20-1 | TGCAGTGTTCCTCGCGGCGGCACAGATACGCAGTATTTT | CSVPRGGTDTQYF
TRBJ1-4 | many | . | TRBV4-1 | TGCGCCAGCAGCCTACCAGGGAGGGGCCTGAATGAAAAACTGTTTTTT | CASSLPGRGLNEKLFF
TRBJ2-1 | many | . | TRBV7-8 | TGTGCCAGCAGCTTTCCGGGACGGGCCTACAATGAGCAGTTCTTC | CASSFPGRAYNEQFF
TRBJ2-3 | many | . | TRBV27 | TGTGCCAGCAGTTTTGAGGGCGTCACAGATACGCAGTATTTT | CASSFEGVTDTQYF
TRBJ2-1 | many | TRBD2 | TRBV19 | TGTGCCAGTAGTGGGGGGAGCGGGAGTTACAATGAGCAGTTCTTC | CASSGGSGSYNEQFF
TRBJ2-2 | . | . | TRBV6-6 | TGTGCCAGCAGTTACGTCGGGGGAACAACCGGGGAGCTGTTTTTT | CASSYVGGTTGELFF
TRBJ2-1 | few | TRBD2 | TRBV7-9 | TGTGCCAGCACCCTACTAGCGGGAGGGCCCTCCTACAATGAGCAGTTCTTC | CASTLLAGGPSYNEQFF
TRBJ2-1 | many | . | TRBV7-8 | TGTGCCAGCAGCTTATCGGGACCACCCCACAGTGAGCAGTTCTTC | CASSLSGPPHSEQFF
TRBJ1-4 | many | . | TRBV28 | TGTGCCAGCAGTTTAATGGGGGGATTTCCCGATGAAAAACTGTTTTTT | CASSLMGGFPDEKLFF
TRBJ1-4 | . | TRBD1 | TRBV12-3/TRBV12-4 | TGTGCCAGCAGTCTGGGACAGCTGCGGGAAAAACTGTTTTTT | CASSLGQLREKLFF
TRBJ2-3 | once | . | TRBV20-1 | TGCAGTGCTAGCTGGATTAGGGACCCGGATACGCAGTATTTT | CSASWIRDPDTQYF
TRBJ2-6 | . | . | TRBV15 | TGTGCCACCAGCTTGGGGAGGGGGGCAGGGGCCAACGTCCTGACTTTC | CATSLGRGAGANVLTF
TRBJ2-2 | few | . | TRBV10-1 | TGCGCCAGCAGTGGGCCGGGATCCTACACCGGGGAGCTGTTTTTT | CASSGPGSYTGELFF
TRBJ2-1 | many | . | TRBV7-2 | TGTGCCAGCAGCTTCCCCCTTAGGGGGGGAAACTACAATGAGCAGTTCTTC | CASSFPLRGGNYNEQFF
TRBJ1-4 | few | . | TRBV2 | TGTGCCAGCAGCAGGGAGGCAATTAATGAAAAACTGTTTTTT | CASSREAINEKLFF
TRBJ2-6 | few | . | TRBV6-5 | TGTGCCAGCAGTTACGGGGAAGCTGGGGCCAACGTCCTGACTTTC | CASSYGEAGANVLTF
TRBJ2-7 | many | TRBD1 | TRBV19 | TGTGCCAGTAGGGGGACAGGGGTTATGTCCTACGAGCAGTACTTC | CASRGTGVMSYEQYF
TRBJ1-5 | many | . | TRBV4-2 | TGTGCCAGCAGCGTTCGACAAGATCAGCCCCAGCATTTT | CASSVRQDQPQHF
TRBJ1-4 | many | . | TRBV7-3 | TGTGCCAGCAGCCCCAAGAGGGGTGCCAATGAAAAACTGTTTTTT | CASSPKRGANEKLFF
TRBJ1-2 | . | TRBD1 | TRBV12-3/TRBV12-4 | TGTGCCAGCACCCAACAGGGGAACTATGGCTACACCTTC | CASTQQGNYGYTF
TRBJ2-3 | many | TRBD1 | TRBV2 | TGTGCCAGCAGTGAACAGGGACAGACAGATACGCAGTATTTT | CASSEQGQTDTQYF
TRBJ2-7 | . | . | TRBV20-1 | TGCAGTGCTTCCTCAGGGAGAGGCGAGCAGTACTTC | CSASSGRGEQYF
TRBJ1-3 | many | . | TRBV6-1 | TGTGCCAGCTGGGGTCAATCGAGCTCTGGAAACACCATATATTTT | CASWGQSSSGNTIYF
TRBJ2-7 | few | . | TRBV29-1 | TGCAGCGTACGCGGGGCATCCTACGAGCAGTACTTC | CSVRGASYEQYF
TRBJ2-7 | many | . | TRBV6-1 | TGTGCCAGCAGTGCCCGGTGGCCGAACTCCTACGAGCAGTACTTC | CASSARWPNSYEQYF
TRBJ1-3 | . | . | TRBV6-5 | TGTGCCAGCGCGCGATCGAGGGACACCATATATTTT | CASARSRDTIYF
TRBJ2-7 | few | . | TRBV28 | TGTGCCAGCAGTACAACGCGGGAGCAGTACTTC | CASSTTREQYF
TRBJ2-5 | many | . | TRBV28 | TGTGCCAGCAGTTTAGGAGCAGGAAGGGGATTGGGTGTGGAGACCCAGTACTTC | CASSLGAGRGLGVETQYF
TRBJ1-3 | many | . | TRBV12-3/TRBV12-4 | TGTGCCAGCAGTCCCGGCCCTCTCACTGGAAACACCATATATTTT | CASSPGPLTGNTIYF
TRBJ1-5 | few | . | TRBV6-2/TRBV6-3 | TGTGCCAGCAGTTCGCTCGACAGTAACCAGCCCCAGCATTTT | CASSSLDSNQPQHF
TRBJ2-2 | many | . | TRBV28 | TGTGCCAGCAGTTTTTGGGGGATGAACACCGGGGAGCTGTTTTTT | CASSFWGMNTGELFF
TRBJ2-5 | many | TRBD2 | TRBV28 | TGTGCCAGCAGTTTCCTACTAGCGGGAGTCCTAAAAGAGACCCAGTACTTC | CASSFLLAGVLKETQYF
TRBJ1-1 | few | . | TRBV5-5 | TGTGCCAGCAGCTGGGCGGGGAGCACTGAAGCTTTCTTT | CASSWAGSTEAFF
TRBJ2-7 | . | TRBD1 | TRBV5-1 | TGCGCCAGCAGCTTGCAGGGACAGGGTGGCGAGCAGTACTTC | CASSLQGQGGEQYF
TRBJ2-5 | many | . | TRBV28 | TGTGCCAGCAGTTTGCCTGCCGAGACCCAGTACTTC | CASSLPAETQYF
TRBJ2-1 | many | TRBD2 | TRBV19 | TGTGCCAGTAGTCCAGGGGGACTAGCGGGGGGGCCGAGTGTCAATGAGCAGTTCTTC | CASSPGGLAGGPSVNEQFF
TRBJ2-1 | many | . | TRBV19 | TGTGCCAGTATGGACGGGGACAATGAGCAGTTCTTC | CASMDGDNEQFF
TRBJ1-1 | many | . | TRBV19 | TGTGCCAGTAAACCCGGGACACGGAACACTGAAGCTTTCTTT | CASKPGTRNTEAFF
TRBJ1-1 | few | . | TRBV6-5 | TGTGCCAGCAGACCCCTGCAGGGGAAGAACACTGAAGCTTTCTTT | CASRPLQGKNTEAFF
TRBJ2-7 | few | . | TRBV28 | TGTGCCAGCAGACTCGCCGGGTCGGGGTACTACGAGCAGTACTTC | CASRLAGSGYYEQYF
TRBJ1-4 | many | TRBD1 | TRBV20-1 | TGCAGTGCCCTCTCAGGGGGCGAAGGGGATGAAAAACTGTTTTTT | CSALSGGEGDEKLFF
TRBJ2-7 | . | TRBD2 | TRBV28 | TGTGCCAGCAGTCTGGGAGTCGGGAGGATCTACGAGCAGTACTTC | CASSLGVGRIYEQYF